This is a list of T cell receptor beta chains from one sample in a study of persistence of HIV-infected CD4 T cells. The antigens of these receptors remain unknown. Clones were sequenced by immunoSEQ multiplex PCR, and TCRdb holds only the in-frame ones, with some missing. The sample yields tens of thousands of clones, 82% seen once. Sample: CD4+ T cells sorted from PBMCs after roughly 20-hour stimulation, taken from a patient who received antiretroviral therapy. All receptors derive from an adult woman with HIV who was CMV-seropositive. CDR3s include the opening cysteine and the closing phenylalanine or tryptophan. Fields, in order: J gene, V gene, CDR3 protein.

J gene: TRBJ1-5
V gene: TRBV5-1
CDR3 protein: CASSLETGQPQHF

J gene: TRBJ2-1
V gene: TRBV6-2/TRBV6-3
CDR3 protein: CASSYQSSYNEQFF

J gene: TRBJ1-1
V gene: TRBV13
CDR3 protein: CASSSGRNTEAFF

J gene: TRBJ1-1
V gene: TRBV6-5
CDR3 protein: CASSYGGRNTEAFF

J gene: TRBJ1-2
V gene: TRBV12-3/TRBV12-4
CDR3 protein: CASSPERYGYTF

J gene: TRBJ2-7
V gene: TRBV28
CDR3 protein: CASITAAGKGPTEQYF

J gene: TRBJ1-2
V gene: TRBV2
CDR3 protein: CASSGTGNYGYTF

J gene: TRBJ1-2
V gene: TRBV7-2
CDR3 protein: CASSASLTGNYGYTF

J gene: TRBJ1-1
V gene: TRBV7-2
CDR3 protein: CATLPFPANTEAFF

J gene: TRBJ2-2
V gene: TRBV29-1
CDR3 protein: CSVVPQVGGELFF

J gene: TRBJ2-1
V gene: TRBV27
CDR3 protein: CASTRKRDTYTQPFF

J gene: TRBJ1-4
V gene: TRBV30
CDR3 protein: CAWSRQLNEKLFF

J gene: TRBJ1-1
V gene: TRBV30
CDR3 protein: CAWRPESNTEAFF

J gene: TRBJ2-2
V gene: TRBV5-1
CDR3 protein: CASKEGTTNTGELFF

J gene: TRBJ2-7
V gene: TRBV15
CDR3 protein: CATSPTREKRYEQYF

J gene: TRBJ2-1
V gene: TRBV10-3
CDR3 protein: CAISPGTDLGKQFF

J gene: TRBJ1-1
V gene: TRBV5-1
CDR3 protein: CASSPRTGSTEAFF

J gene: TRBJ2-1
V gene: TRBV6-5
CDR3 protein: CASTYERNSYNEQFF

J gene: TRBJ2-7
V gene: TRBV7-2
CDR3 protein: CASSPGTYISAYEQYF

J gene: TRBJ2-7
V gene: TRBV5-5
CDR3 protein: CASSLRTGEQYF

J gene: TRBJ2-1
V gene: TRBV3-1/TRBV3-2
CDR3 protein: CASSQMTYNEQFF

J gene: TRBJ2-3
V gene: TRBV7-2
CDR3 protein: CASSLEWGSDTQYF

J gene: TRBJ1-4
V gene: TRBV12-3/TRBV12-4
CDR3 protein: CASGRVSNEKLFF

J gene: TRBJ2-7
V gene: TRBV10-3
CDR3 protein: CAISGGGRGFDEQYF

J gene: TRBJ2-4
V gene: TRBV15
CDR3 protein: CATSRDVREGNIQYF

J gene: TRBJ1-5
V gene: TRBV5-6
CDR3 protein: CASSLGASEISNQPQHF

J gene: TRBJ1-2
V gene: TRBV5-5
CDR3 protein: CASRLGPGADYGYTF

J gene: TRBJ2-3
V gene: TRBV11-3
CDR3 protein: CASSLAGVNTQYF

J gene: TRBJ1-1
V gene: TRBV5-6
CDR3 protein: CASSLALGAEAFF

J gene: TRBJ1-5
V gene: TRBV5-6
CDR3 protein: CASSLRGFNQPQHF

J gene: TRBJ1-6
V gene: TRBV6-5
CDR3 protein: CASKRQGINSPLHF